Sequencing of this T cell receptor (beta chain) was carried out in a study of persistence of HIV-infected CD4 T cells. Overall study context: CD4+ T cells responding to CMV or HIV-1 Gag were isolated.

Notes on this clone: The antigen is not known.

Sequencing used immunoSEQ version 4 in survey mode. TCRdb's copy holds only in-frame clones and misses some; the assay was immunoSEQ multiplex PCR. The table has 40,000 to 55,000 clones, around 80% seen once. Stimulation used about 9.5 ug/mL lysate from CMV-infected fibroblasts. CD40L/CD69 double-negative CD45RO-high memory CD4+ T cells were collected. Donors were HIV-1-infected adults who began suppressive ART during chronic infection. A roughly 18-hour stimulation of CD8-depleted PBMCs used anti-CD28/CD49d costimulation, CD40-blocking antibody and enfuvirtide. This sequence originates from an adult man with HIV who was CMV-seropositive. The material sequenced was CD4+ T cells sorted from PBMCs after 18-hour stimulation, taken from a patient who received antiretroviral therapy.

CDR3: CASSQASGGVSGANVLTF. For the CDR3, the DNA is TGTGCCAGCAGCCAAGCGTCAGGTGGGGTCTCTGGGGCCAACGTCCTGACTTTC. The chain has TRBV14 and TRBJ2-6; D ambiguous. The CDR3 is made up of 18 amino acids. V was cut by 1 base and J by 0 bases, with 13 bases left in between. CDR1 and CDR2 from the germline V gene are SGHDN and FVKESK.